These 27 T cell receptor beta chains share one sample of origin, sequenced in a study of T cell changes during pregnancy in multiple sclerosis (dated by TCRdb to about 2019). Library prep was done by the immunoSEQ multiplex PCR assay. TCRdb retrieved this table from immuneACCESS and kept in-frame rearrangements only. Not all clones are present; in checked studies, unresolved V genes account for under half, and no reason is known for the remainder. Counted in this sample were around 68,000 clones; 90% of them appeared once. Clones ranked in the top ten supply 1.5% of the sample. The sample in question was peripheral blood, obtained in the third trimester of pregnancy. The origin of the receptors is a female donor with multiple sclerosis, enrolled in a pregnancy study.

The J gene is TRBJ1-2, the V gene TRBV5-4; unclear D gene. CDR1 is SGHNT and CDR2 is YYREEE in the germline V gene (reference sequence). Trimming took off 1 base at V and 3 bases at J, with 7 bases between the two ends. The CDR3 covers 13 residues. CDR3 loop: CASSLTGDYGYTF. The DNA of the CDR3 is TGTGCCAGCAGCTTGACCGGGGACTATGGCTACACCTTC.

The CDR3 DNA follows: TGTGCCAGCAGCTTAGGGGGGGCTAGCGGGAGTGTTGAGCAGTTCTTC. This gives the protein CASSLGGASGSVEQFF. The J gene is TRBJ2-1, the V gene TRBV11-3; 10 nucleotides match TRBD2. After removal of 1 base from V and 9 bases from J, the junction contained 9 bases not matched to a gene. This CDR3 has 16 residues. Per the germline V gene, CDR1 is SGHNT and CDR2 is YENEEA.

The J gene is TRBJ1-1, the V gene TRBV4-2; possibly TRBD1 for D (5 bases). CDR1 LGHNA and CDR2 YNFKEQ come from the germline V gene. This CDR3 has 16 residues. V was cut by 5 bases and J by 0 bases, with 16 bases left in between. DNA of the CDR3: TGTGCCAGCAGCTCGGGGGAGCACACCATGAACACTGAAGCTTTCTTT. Amino acids: CASSSGEHTMNTEAFF.

The chain recombines TRBV19 with TRBJ1-1; TRBD1 matches at 7 bases. The CDR3 contains 14 residues. Germline V gene lookup returns CDR1 LNHDA and CDR2 SQIVND (reference sequence). With V trimmed by 6 bases and J by 4 bases, 8 bases remained unmatched. The CDR3 sequence: CASREQGISTEAFF. In nucleotides, the CDR3 is TGTGCCAGTAGGGAACAGGGGATTAGCACTGAAGCTTTCTTT. Combining the CDR3 with reference TRBV19 and TRBJ1-1 gives the whole variable domain DGGITQSPKYLFRKEGQNVTLSCEQNLNHDAMYWYRQDPGQGLRLIYYSQIVNDFQKGDIAEGYSVSREKKESFPLTVTSAQKNPTAFYLCASREQGISTEAFFGQGTRLTVV.

This clone was counted between two and nine times. V and J are TRBV5-1 and TRBJ2-2; 7 bases line up with TRBD1. From germline, CDR1 is SGHRS and CDR2 YFSETQ. The length of the CDR3 is 15 residues. The junction had 2 bases not matched to a gene; V was cut back by 2 bases and J by 1 base. This CDR3 is CASSLWTGNTGELFF. The CDR3 DNA sequence: TGCGCCAGCAGCTTATGGACAGGGAACACCGGGGAGCTGTTTTTT.

The CDR3 region is CAISASVRLNTEAFF. Written as DNA, the CDR3 is TGTGCCATCAGTGCGTCCGTGCGGCTGAACACTGAAGCTTTCTTT. The rearrangement links TRBV10-3 to TRBJ1-1, with D unclear. The germline V gene encodes CDR1 ENHRY and CDR2 SYGVKD. The CDR3 is made up of 15 amino acids. Between the trimmed V and J ends, which lost 4 bases and 0 bases, there was a span of 12 bases.

The chain recombines TRBV11-1 with TRBJ2-1, with TRBD2 as a possible D gene (6 bases). The CDR3 runs 17 residues. Germline CDR1 is SGHAT and CDR2 is FQDESV (reference sequence). Trimming removed 4 bases from V and 4 bases from J, with 20 bases in between. CDR3 residues: CASSSRPGSRGYNEQFF. In DNA form, the CDR3 reads TGTGCCAGCAGCTCCCGTCCCGGGTCCCGGGGGTACAATGAGCAGTTCTTC. Combining the CDR3 with reference TRBV11-1 and TRBJ2-1 gives the whole variable domain EAEVAQSPRYKITEKSQAVAFWCDPISGHATLYWYRQILGQGPELLVQFQDESVVDDSQLPKDRFSAERLKGVDSTLKIQPAELGDSAMYLCASSSRPGSRGYNEQFFGPGTRLTVL.

The count of this clone is one. The chain joins TRBV15 to TRBJ2-6; 9 bases line up with TRBD1. This CDR3 contains 16 residues. The V and J ends lost 0 bases and 8 bases, in that order; junction bases with no gene match: 5. Germline V gives CDR1 LNHNV, CDR2 YYDKDF (reference sequence). The CDR3 spells CATSRDPGQGSNVLTF. The DNA for the CDR3 is TGTGCCACCAGCAGAGACCCGGGACAGGGATCCAACGTCCTGACTTTC.

This chain joins TRBV10-2 and TRBJ1-1; possible D gene TRBD1, 6 bases. The length of the CDR3 is 13 residues. Germline V gene data show CDR1 as WSHSY and CDR2 as SAAADI. V was shortened by 2 bases and J by 4 bases, with 8 bases between the two germline ends. The CDR3, as DNA: TGCGCCAGCAGTGAGGGGGGCGCCACTGAAGCTTTCTTT. Its translation: CASSEGGATEAFF.

This chain connects TRBV27 to TRBJ2-3, with 14 bases identical to TRBD2. Germline V gene lookup returns CDR1 MNHEY and CDR2 SMNVEV (reference sequence). This CDR3 comprises 18 residues. After removal of 8 bases from V and 2 bases from J, the junction contained 12 bases not matched to a gene. The DNA of the CDR3 is TGTGCCAGCGGACCCGGGACTAGCGGGGGACTATCCACAGATACGCAGTATTTT. It yields the protein CASGPGTSGGLSTDTQYF.

The CDR3 is CAWSVSGGTEAFF. CDR3 sequence (DNA): TGTGCCTGGAGTGTATCGGGGGGGACTGAAGCTTTCTTT. The chain combines TRBV30 with TRBJ1-1; TRBD1 might be the D (5 bases). Per germline, CDR1 GTSNPN and CDR2 SVGIG (reference sequence). This CDR3 is built from 13 residues. Trimming stripped 0 bases from V and 5 bases from J, with 10 bases between.

This chain connects TRBV6-5 to TRBJ1-1, with D possibly matching TRBD1 (5 bases). CDR1 and CDR2 from the germline V gene are MNHEY and SVGAGI. This CDR3 has 13 amino acids. With 5 bases removed from V and 3 bases from J, the gap between germline ends came to 10 bases. This chain's CDR3 is CASSRSGDTEAFF. The CDR3, as DNA: TGTGCCAGCAGTAGGTCGGGGGACACTGAAGCTTTCTTT.

DNA of the CDR3: TGTGCCAGCAGTTTATACTTAAATTCACCCCTCCACTTT. It codes for CASSLYLNSPLHF. V and J are TRBV27 and TRBJ1-6; D not resolved. In germline, CDR1 is MNHEY, CDR2 SMNVEV (reference sequence). CDR3 length equals 13 residues. Trimming pared 1 base from V and 7 bases from J, leaving 5 bases between.

CDR3 loop: CASTSAGTTEAFF. In DNA, the CDR3 is TGTGCCAGCACATCAGCAGGGACTACTGAAGCTTTCTTT. V usage is TRBV28 and J usage is TRBJ1-1; maybe TRBD1 (5 bases). Per the germline V gene, CDR1 is MDHEN and CDR2 is SYDVKM. V dropped 7 bases and J dropped 5 bases, with 14 bases sitting between them. The CDR3 sequence is 13 residues long.

The chain recombines TRBV11-2 with TRBJ2-3; TRBD2 matches 10 bases. Germline-derived CDR1 and CDR2 are SGHAT and FQNNGV. J lost 13 bases, V lost 6 bases, and 16 bases had no gene match. CDR3 length: 15 residues. The CDR3 DNA reads TGTGCCAGCAGATTAAATAGCGGGAGGCCCCTTTTGAAGTATTTT. As protein: CASRLNSGRPLLKYF. The full variable domain, in which reference TRBV11-2 and TRBJ2-3 provide the parts outside the CDR3, is EAGVAQSPRYKIIEKRQSVAFWCNPISGHATLYWYQQILGQGPKLLIQFQNNGVVDDSQLPKDRFSAERLKGVDSTLKIQPAKLEDSAVYLCASRLNSGRPLLKYFGPGTRLTVL.

The rearrangement joins TRBV19 to TRBJ2-7; 8 bases are shared with TRBD2. CDR3 size: 14 residues. Looked up from germline, CDR1 is LNHDA and CDR2 is SQIVND (reference sequence). V was clipped by 5 bases and J by 3 bases; unmatched bases: 6. The CDR3 nucleotides read TGTGCCAGTAGTCGGCGGGGGGCAAGCTACGAGCAGTACTTC. Amino acids: CASSRRGASYEQYF.

The chain carries TRBV7-3 and TRBJ2-5; a weak D match, TRBD2 (5 bases). The CDR3 totals 17 residues. CDR1 SGHTA and CDR2 FQGTGA come from the germline V gene. V was shortened by 0 bases and J by 4 bases, with 18 bases between the two germline ends. For the CDR3, the DNA is TGTGCCAGCAGCTTAACCGCGGGCTTAAAGTTAGGAGAGACCCAGTACTTC. This gives the protein CASSLTAGLKLGETQYF. The entire variable domain, with the rest obtained from reference TRBV7-3 and TRBJ2-5, is as follows: GAGVSQTPSNKVTEKGKYVELRCDPISGHTALYWYRQSLGQGPEFLIYFQGTGAADDSGLPNDRFFAVRPEGSVSTLKIQRTERGDSAVYLCASSLTAGLKLGETQYFGPGTRLLVL.

The J gene is TRBJ1-1, the V gene TRBV19, with D maybe TRBD1 (6 bases). From germline, CDR1 is LNHDA and CDR2 SQIVND (reference sequence). The V end was cut by 6 bases, the J end by 1 base, with 12 bases between. This CDR3 is 14 amino acids long. This CDR3 is CASSSDRQNTEAFF. The DNA for the CDR3 is TGTGCCAGTAGCTCGGACAGACAGAACACTGAAGCTTTCTTT. The entire variable domain, with the rest obtained from reference TRBV19 and TRBJ1-1, is as follows: DGGITQSPKYLFRKEGQNVTLSCEQNLNHDAMYWYRQDPGQGLRLIYYSQIVNDFQKGDIAEGYSVSREKKESFPLTVTSAQKNPTAFYLCASSSDRQNTEAFFGQGTRLTVV.

The chain recombines TRBV19 with TRBJ1-6; no clear D. The CDR3 length is 14 residues. Germline V gives CDR1 LNHDA, CDR2 SQIVND (reference sequence). V gave up 3 bases and J gave up 13 bases, with 16 bases separating them. CDR3: CASSITEGMEPLHF. The CDR3 DNA reads as TGTGCCAGTAGTATTACCGAGGGTATGGAGCCCCTCCACTTT.

This chain links TRBV5-4 with TRBJ2-1, with 12 positions matching TRBD2. J was trimmed by 3 bases and V by 4 bases; bases with no gene match: 5. This CDR3 is built from 16 residues. From germline, CDR1 is SGHNT and CDR2 YYREEE (reference sequence). CDR3 nucleotide sequence: TGTGCCAGCAGCCAACGACTAGCGGGAGACTACAATGAGCAGTTCTTC. It codes for CASSQRLAGDYNEQFF. The variable domain in full, completed from reference TRBV5-4 and TRBJ2-1, reads ETGVTQSPTHLIKTRGQQVTLRCSSQSGHNTVSWYQQALGQGPQFIFQYYREEENGRGNFPPRFSGLQFPNYSSELNVNALELDDSALYLCASSQRLAGDYNEQFFGPGTRLTVL.

The J gene is TRBJ2-6, the V gene TRBV29-1; 8 bases are a match to TRBD1. The CDR3 is made up of 15 amino acids. CDR1 and CDR2 (germline): SQVTM, ANQGSEA. V was pared by 6 bases and J by 0 bases, with 4 bases of the junction left unmatched. This CDR3 is CSVGQGSSGANVLTF. Written as DNA, the CDR3 is TGCAGCGTCGGACAGGGTTCCTCTGGGGCCAACGTCCTGACTTTC.

V gene TRBV27 combines with J gene TRBJ2-5, with 7 nucleotides matching TRBD1. Trimming cost V 2 bases and J 5 bases; bases outside gene matches: 8. Germline loops: CDR1 MNHEY, CDR2 SMNVEV (reference sequence). The CDR3 runs to 15 residues. Here the CDR3 DNA reads TGTGCCAGCAGTTTAGCCGACAGGGTCAGCGAGACCCAGTACTTC. This sequence encodes CASSLADRVSETQYF.

The chain combines TRBV7-9 with TRBJ1-1; the match to TRBD1 covers 7 bases. This CDR3 has 14 residues. V gave up 3 bases and J gave up 0 bases; unmatched junction bases: 1. CDR1 is SEHNR and CDR2 is FQNEAQ in the germline V gene (reference sequence). The CDR3, as DNA: TGTGCCAGCAGCTTCACAGGGGTGAACACTGAAGCTTTCTTT. Translation gives CASSFTGVNTEAFF. Complete variable domain (other parts from reference TRBV7-9 and TRBJ1-1): DTGVSQNPRHKITKRGQNVTFRCDPISEHNRLYWYRQTLGQGPEFLTYFQNEAQLEKSRLLSDRFSAERPKGSFSTLEIQRTEQGDSAMYLCASSFTGVNTEAFFGQGTRLTVV.

V usage is TRBV5-6 and J usage is TRBJ2-5; 10 bases match TRBD1. The CDR3 runs to 16 residues. From germline, CDR1 is SGHDT and CDR2 YYEEEE. V trimming: 1 base; J trimming: 4 bases; junction bases outside the gene matches: 7. The CDR3 DNA follows: TGTGCCAGCAGCTTGTTCCGGACAGGGGGAGGAGAGACCCAGTACTTC. Translation gives CASSLFRTGGGETQYF.

The chain has TRBV7-8 and TRBJ1-1, with 8 bases that match TRBD1. Germline V CDR1 and CDR2: SGHVS, FQNEAQ. The CDR3 length is 14 residues. V lost 5 bases to trimming and J lost 4 bases; unmatched junction nucleotides: 6. CDR3 loop: CASSAHRGTTEAFF. For the CDR3, the DNA is TGTGCCAGCAGCGCCCACAGGGGGACCACTGAAGCTTTCTTT. Complete variable domain (other parts from reference TRBV7-8 and TRBJ1-1): GAGVSQSPRYKVAKRGQDVALRCDPISGHVSLFWYQQALGQGPEFLTYFQNEAQLDKSGLPSDRFFAERPEGSVSTLKIQRTQQEDSAVYLCASSAHRGTTEAFFGQGTRLTVV.

The chain carries TRBV27 and TRBJ1-1; 7 bases are shared with TRBD1. Looked up from germline, CDR1 is MNHEY and CDR2 is SMNVEV (reference sequence). The CDR3 totals 17 residues. The J segment lost 0 bases and the V segment lost 5 bases, leaving 12 bases of the junction unmatched. The DNA for the CDR3 is TGTGCCAGCAGTCCAACTATTCCTACAGGGGTGAACACTGAAGCTTTCTTT. This encodes CASSPTIPTGVNTEAFF.

The chain recombines TRBV5-6 with TRBJ2-5; 8 nucleotides line up with TRBD1. Germline values: CDR1 SGHDT, CDR2 YYEEEE. The CDR3 loop spans 14 amino acids. The junction had 8 bases not matched to a gene; V was cut back by 5 bases and J by 5 bases. The CDR3 bases are TGTGCCAGCAGGATCCAGGGGGCGGGGGAGACCCAGTACTTC. This translates into CASRIQGAGETQYF.